The next 13 T cell receptor beta chains were all read from a single sample in a study of T cell changes during pregnancy in multiple sclerosis. Sequenced by immunoSEQ multiplex PCR; TCRdb stores in-frame clones only, minus some. This sample has roughly 30,000 clones, with about 92% found just once. Sequencing used CD4+ T cells from peripheral blood mononuclear cells, obtained in the second trimester of pregnancy. Receptors were obtained from a female donor with multiple sclerosis, enrolled in a pregnancy study.

The V and J genes are TRBV2 and TRBJ2-2; D may be TRBD2 (5 bases). CDR1 is SNHLY and CDR2 is FYNNEI in the germline V gene. Trimming removed 5 bases from V and 5 bases from J, with 15 bases in between. This CDR3 has 15 residues. Written as DNA, the CDR3 is TGTGCCAGCAGTCCAGATATGTCGGGAACCGGGGAGCTGTTTTTT. Its protein is CASSPDMSGTGELFF.

The chain couples TRBV18 to TRBJ2-1, with no clear D. Trimming cost V 4 bases and J 6 bases, with 13 bases left between them. Germline V gene sequence: CDR1 KGHSH, CDR2 LQKENI. CDR3 length: 14 amino acids. As DNA, the CDR3 is TGTGCCAGCTCACTCCCGGGTAGAAGCAATGAGCAGTTCTTC. Its translation: CASSLPGRSNEQFF. Filled out from reference TRBV18 and TRBJ2-1, the complete variable domain reads NAGVMQNPRHLVRRRGQEARLRCSPMKGHSHVYWYRQLPEEGLKFMVYLQKENIIDESGMPKERFSAEFPKEGPSILRIQQVVRGDSAAYFCASSLPGRSNEQFFGPGTRLTVL.

The chain uses TRBV11-2 and TRBJ2-7; D is possibly TRBD2 (7 bases). V was clipped by 4 bases and J by 6 bases, with 19 bases between them. The CDR3 runs to 15 residues. Looked up from germline, CDR1 is SGHAT and CDR2 is FQNNGV. DNA of the CDR3: TGTGCCAGCAGCTCCCTGGGAGGGGGAATCCCCGAGCAGTACTTC. The encoded protein is CASSSLGGGIPEQYF.

The count of this clone is one. The chain couples TRBV4-1 to TRBJ1-4; TRBD1 matches 9 bases. Per germline, CDR1 MGHRA and CDR2 YSYEKL. The V segment lost 5 bases and the J segment 5 bases; nucleotides outside the gene matches: 3. This CDR3 is built from 14 residues. Here the CDR3 DNA reads TGCGCCAGCAGCTCCGGACAGGGGAATGAAAAACTGTTTTTT. Protein: CASSSGQGNEKLFF.

This rearrangement joins TRBV18 to TRBJ1-1; a possible D gene is TRBD1 (5 bases). Germline CDR1 and CDR2: KGHSH and LQKENI. This CDR3 comprises 17 residues. Trimming shortened V by 3 bases and J by 1 base, and 18 bases separated the two germline ends. The CDR3 sequence is CASSPNNPWGQNTEAFF. The CDR3 DNA reads as TGTGCCAGCTCACCTAATAACCCCTGGGGCCAGAACACTGAAGCTTTCTTT.

J is TRBJ1-4 and V is TRBV5-1, with TRBD1 identical over 11 bases. The V segment lost 4 bases and the J segment 0 bases; nucleotides outside the gene matches: 2. This CDR3 comprises 16 residues. Germline loops: CDR1 SGHRS, CDR2 YFSETQ. The CDR3 coding sequence is TGCGCCAGCAGCCGGGGACAGGGGGCAACTAATGAAAAACTGTTTTTT. This codes for CASSRGQGATNEKLFF. Looking up the rest from reference TRBV5-1 and TRBJ1-4 gives the full variable domain: KAGVTQTPRYLIKTRGQQVTLSCSPISGHRSVSWYQQTPGQGLQFLFEYFSETQRNKGNFPGRFSGRQFSNSRSEMNVSTLELGDSALYLCASSRGQGATNEKLFFGSGTQLSVL.

The rearrangement links TRBV30 to TRBJ2-2, with D uncertain. Deletions cut 0 bases from V and 7 bases from J, with 9 bases between. The V gene's germline CDR1 is GTSNPN and CDR2 SVGIG (reference sequence). The CDR3 runs to 13 residues. DNA for the CDR3: TGTGCCTGGAGTGTAATCTTCCGCGGGGAGCTGTTTTTT. Its translation is CAWSVIFRGELFF.

The rearrangement joins TRBV2 to TRBJ2-3, with D perhaps matching TRBD2 (6 bases). V was clipped by 10 bases and J by 0 bases, with 17 bases between them. There are 15 residues in the CDR3. Per the germline V gene, CDR1 is SNHLY and CDR2 is FYNNEI. CDR3 nucleotides: TGTGCCAACACCCGGAGGGGCGGGAGCACAGATACGCAGTATTTT. Protein sequence: CANTRRGGSTDTQYF.

The chain uses TRBV19 and TRBJ1-1; D is perhaps TRBD1 (6 bases). This CDR3 contains 15 residues. V shed 3 bases and J shed 1 base, with 12 bases lying between them. In germline, CDR1 is LNHDA, CDR2 SQIVND (reference sequence). CDR3 nucleotide sequence: TGTGCCAGTAGTATTAGGGGGGGGTCGAACACTGAAGCTTTCTTT. It encodes CASSIRGGSNTEAFF.

The chain carries TRBV7-9 and TRBJ2-1; 9 nucleotides agree with TRBD2. There are 15 residues in the CDR3. V was clipped by 3 bases and J by 9 bases; unmatched bases: 9. CDR1 is SEHNR, CDR2 FQNEAQ, per germline (reference sequence). This CDR3 reads CASSFRSGTSSEQFF. The CDR3 DNA reads TGTGCCAGCAGCTTCCGCAGCGGGACTAGCAGTGAGCAGTTCTTC. Full variable domain (remainder filled in from reference TRBV7-9 and TRBJ2-1): DTGVSQNPRHKITKRGQNVTFRCDPISEHNRLYWYRQTLGQGPEFLTYFQNEAQLEKSRLLSDRFSAERPKGSFSTLEIQRTEQGDSAMYLCASSFRSGTSSEQFFGPGTRLTVL.

This clone was detected only once. V gene TRBV19 combines with J gene TRBJ2-7; a weak D match, TRBD1 (6 bases). The CDR3 is made up of 14 amino acids. V was pared by 5 bases and J by 0 bases, with 11 bases between. The germline CDR1 and CDR2 sequences are LNHDA and SQIVND (reference sequence). The CDR3 region is CASSADRSSYEQYF. The DNA of the CDR3 is TGTGCCAGTAGTGCGGACAGAAGCTCCTACGAGCAGTACTTC. Looking up the rest from reference TRBV19 and TRBJ2-7 gives the full variable domain: DGGITQSPKYLFRKEGQNVTLSCEQNLNHDAMYWYRQDPGQGLRLIYYSQIVNDFQKGDIAEGYSVSREKKESFPLTVTSAQKNPTAFYLCASSADRSSYEQYFGPGTRLTVT.

The CDR3: CASSPLDYYSYEQYF. CDR3 DNA: TGTGCCAGCTCACCACTCGACTACTACTCCTACGAGCAGTACTTC. The chain uses TRBV18 and TRBJ2-7, with a possible D match to TRBD2 (5 bases). This CDR3 has 15 amino acids. The V gene's germline CDR1 is KGHSH and CDR2 LQKENI. V lost 1 base to trimming and J lost 0 bases, with 10 bases between them.

The chain uses TRBV4-2 and TRBJ2-3, with 11 bases that match TRBD1. With 0 bases clipped from V and 4 bases from J, the junction kept 3 bases outside the gene matches. The germline CDR1 and CDR2 sequences are LGHNA and YNFKEQ. This CDR3 has 16 amino acids. CDR3 protein: CASSQDRGQGADTQYF. CDR3 DNA: TGTGCCAGCAGCCAAGATCGGGGACAGGGGGCAGATACGCAGTATTTT.